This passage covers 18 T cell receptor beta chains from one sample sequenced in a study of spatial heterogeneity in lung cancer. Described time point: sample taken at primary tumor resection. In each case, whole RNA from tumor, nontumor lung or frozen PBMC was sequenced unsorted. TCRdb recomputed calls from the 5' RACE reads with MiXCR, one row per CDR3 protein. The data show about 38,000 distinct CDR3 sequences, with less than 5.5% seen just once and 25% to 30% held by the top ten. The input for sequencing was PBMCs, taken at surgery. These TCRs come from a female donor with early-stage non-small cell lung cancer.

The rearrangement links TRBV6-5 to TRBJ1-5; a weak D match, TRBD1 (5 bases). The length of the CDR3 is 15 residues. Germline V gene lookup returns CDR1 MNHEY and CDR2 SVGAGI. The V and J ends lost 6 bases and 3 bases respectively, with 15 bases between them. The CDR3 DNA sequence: TGTGCCAGCAGCCTTACTCCGGACACCAATCAGCCCCAGCATTTT. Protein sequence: CASSLTPDTNQPQHF.

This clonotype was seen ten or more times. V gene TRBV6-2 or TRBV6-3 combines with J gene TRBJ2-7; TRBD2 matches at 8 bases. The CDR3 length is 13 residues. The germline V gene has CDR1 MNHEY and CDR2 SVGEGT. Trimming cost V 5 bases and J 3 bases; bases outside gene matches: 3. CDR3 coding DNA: TGTGCCAGCAGTAAGAGCGGGGGCTACGAGCAGTACTTC. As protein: CASSKSGGYEQYF.

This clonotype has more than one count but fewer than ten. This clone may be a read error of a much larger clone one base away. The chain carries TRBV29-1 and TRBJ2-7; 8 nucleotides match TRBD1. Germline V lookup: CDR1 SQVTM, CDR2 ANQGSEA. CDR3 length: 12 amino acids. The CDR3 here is CSAQLTGDERYF. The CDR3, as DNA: TGCAGCGCCCAATTGACAGGGGACGAGCGGTACTTC.

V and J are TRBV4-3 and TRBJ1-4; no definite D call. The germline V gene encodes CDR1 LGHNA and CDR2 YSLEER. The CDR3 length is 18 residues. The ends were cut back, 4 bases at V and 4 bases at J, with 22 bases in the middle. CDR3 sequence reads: CASSPEGAPDDFNEKLFF. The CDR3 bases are TGCGCCAGCAGCCCAGAGGGAGCCCCAGACGACTTTAATGAAAAACTGTTTTTT.

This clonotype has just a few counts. The CDR3 nucleotides are TGCGCCAGCAGCTTGTCGGACAGGGGAATTTGGAATGAGCAGTTCTTC. Translating gives CASSLSDRGIWNEQFF. The rearrangement joins TRBV5-1 to TRBJ2-1; 9 bases fit TRBD1. CDR1 is SGHRS, CDR2 YFSETQ, per germline. After removal of 1 base from V and 7 bases from J, the junction contained 9 bases not matched to a gene. The CDR3 has 16 amino acids.

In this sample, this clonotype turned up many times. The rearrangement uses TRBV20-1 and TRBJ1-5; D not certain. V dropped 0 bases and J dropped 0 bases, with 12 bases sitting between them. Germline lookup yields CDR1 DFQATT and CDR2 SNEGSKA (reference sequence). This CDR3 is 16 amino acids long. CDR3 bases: TGCAGTGCTAGAGATTTGATGGACGGTAGCAATCAGCCCCAGCATTTT. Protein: CSARDLMDGSNQPQHF.

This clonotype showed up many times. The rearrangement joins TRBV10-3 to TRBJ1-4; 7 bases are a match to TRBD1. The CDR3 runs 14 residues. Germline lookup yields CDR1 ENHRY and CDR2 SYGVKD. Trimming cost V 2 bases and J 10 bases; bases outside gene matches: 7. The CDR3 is CAISEGLTGSKLFF. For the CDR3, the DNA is TGTGCCATCAGTGAGGGACTGACAGGGTCAAAACTGTTTTTT.

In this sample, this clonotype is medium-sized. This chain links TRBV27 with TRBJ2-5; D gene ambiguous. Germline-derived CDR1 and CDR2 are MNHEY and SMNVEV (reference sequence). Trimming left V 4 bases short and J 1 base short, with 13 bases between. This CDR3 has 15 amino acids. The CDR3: CASSYLGSSQETQYF. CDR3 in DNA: TGTGCCAGCAGTTACCTAGGGTCCTCCCAAGAGACCCAGTACTTC.

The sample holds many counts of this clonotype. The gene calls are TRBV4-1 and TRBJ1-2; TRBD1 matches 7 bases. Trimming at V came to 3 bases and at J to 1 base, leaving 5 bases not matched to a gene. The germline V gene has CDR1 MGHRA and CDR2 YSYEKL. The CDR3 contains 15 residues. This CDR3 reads CASSQETGLNYGYTF. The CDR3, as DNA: TGCGCCAGCAGCCAGGAGACAGGGCTTAACTATGGCTACACCTTC.

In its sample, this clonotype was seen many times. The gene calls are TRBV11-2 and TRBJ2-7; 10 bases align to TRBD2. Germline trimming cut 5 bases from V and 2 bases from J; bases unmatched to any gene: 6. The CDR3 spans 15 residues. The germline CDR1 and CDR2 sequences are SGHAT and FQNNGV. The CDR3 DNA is TGTGCCAGCAGCGGGCGACTAGCGGGCCCCTACGAGCAGTACTTC. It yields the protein CASSGRLAGPYEQYF.

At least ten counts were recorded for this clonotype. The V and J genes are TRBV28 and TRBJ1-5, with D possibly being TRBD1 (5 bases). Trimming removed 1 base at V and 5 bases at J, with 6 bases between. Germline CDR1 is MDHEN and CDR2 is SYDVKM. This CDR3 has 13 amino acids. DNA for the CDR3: TGTGCCAGCAGTTTATTGGGGGATCAGCCCCAGCATTTT. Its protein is CASSLLGDQPQHF.

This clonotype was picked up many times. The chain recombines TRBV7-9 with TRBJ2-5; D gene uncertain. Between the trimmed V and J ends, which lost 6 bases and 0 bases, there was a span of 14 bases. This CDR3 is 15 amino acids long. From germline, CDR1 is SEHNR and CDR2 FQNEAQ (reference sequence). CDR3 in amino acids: CASSLEWQNQETQYF. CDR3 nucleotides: TGTGCCAGCAGTCTAGAGTGGCAAAACCAAGAGACCCAGTACTTC.

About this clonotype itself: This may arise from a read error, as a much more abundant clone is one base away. Here the CDR3 DNA reads TGTGCCAGCAGTTTAGAGCCGGCCTCGAACACTGAAGCTTTCTTT. This encodes CASSLEPASNTEAFF. This chain uses TRBV28 with TRBJ1-1; D gene ambiguous. Germline assignment: CDR1 MDHEN and CDR2 SYDVKM. V lost 2 bases and J lost 1, with 11 bases in between. CDR3 length equals 15 residues.

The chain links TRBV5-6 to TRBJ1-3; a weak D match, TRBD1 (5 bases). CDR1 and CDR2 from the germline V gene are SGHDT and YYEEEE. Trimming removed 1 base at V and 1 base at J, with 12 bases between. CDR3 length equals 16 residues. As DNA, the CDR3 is TGTGCCAGCAGCTTGCAGGGCCACCCTTCTGGAAACACCATATATTTT. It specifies CASSLQGHPSGNTIYF.

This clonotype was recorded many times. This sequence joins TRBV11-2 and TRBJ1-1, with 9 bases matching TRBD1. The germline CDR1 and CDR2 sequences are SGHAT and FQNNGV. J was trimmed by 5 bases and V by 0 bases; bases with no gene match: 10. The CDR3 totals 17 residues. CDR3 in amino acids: CASSLEQGASRRTEAFF. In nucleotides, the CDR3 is TGTGCCAGCAGCTTAGAACAGGGGGCAAGTAGGCGGACTGAAGCTTTCTTT.

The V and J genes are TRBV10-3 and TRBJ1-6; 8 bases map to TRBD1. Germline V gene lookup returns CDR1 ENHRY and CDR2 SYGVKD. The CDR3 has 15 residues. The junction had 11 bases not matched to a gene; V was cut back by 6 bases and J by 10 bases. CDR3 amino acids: CAIRVDRENRSPLHF. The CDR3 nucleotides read TGTGCCATCAGGGTGGACAGGGAAAATAGATCACCCCTCCACTTT.

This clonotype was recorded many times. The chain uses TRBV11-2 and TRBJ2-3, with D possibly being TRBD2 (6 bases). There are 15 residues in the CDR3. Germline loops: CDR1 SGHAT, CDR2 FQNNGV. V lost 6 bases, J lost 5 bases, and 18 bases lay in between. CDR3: CASRSWGSSVDTQYF. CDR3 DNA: TGTGCCAGCAGGTCCTGGGGCTCTAGCGTAGATACGCAGTATTTT.

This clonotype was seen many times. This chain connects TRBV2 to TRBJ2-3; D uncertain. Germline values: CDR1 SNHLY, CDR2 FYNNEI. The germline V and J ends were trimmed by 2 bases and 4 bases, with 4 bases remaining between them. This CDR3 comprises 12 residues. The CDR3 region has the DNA TGTGCCAGCAGTGAAACCCCAGATACGCAGTATTTT. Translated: CASSETPDTQYF.